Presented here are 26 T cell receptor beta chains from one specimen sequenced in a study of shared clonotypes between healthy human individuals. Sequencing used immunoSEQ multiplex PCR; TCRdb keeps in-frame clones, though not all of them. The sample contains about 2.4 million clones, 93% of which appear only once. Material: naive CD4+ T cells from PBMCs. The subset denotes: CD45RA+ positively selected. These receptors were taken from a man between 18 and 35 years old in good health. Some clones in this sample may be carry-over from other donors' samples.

The CDR3 coding sequence is TGCGCCAGCAGCTTTGTAGCGGGAGTAAAGAACAATGAGCAGTTCTTC. Translated, it gives CASSFVAGVKNNEQFF. The chain joins TRBV5-1 to TRBJ2-1; 9 bases line up with TRBD2. The CDR3 sequence is 16 residues long. Germline CDR1 is SGHRS and CDR2 is YFSETQ. Germline trimming cut 2 bases from V and 5 bases from J; bases unmatched to any gene: 8.

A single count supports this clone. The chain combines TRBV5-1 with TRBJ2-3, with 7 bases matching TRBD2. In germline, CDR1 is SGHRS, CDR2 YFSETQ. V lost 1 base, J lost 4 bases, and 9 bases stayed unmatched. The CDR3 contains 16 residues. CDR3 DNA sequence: TGCGCCAGCAGCTTGTATCCGCGGGAGCGCGCAGATACGCAGTATTTT. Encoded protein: CASSLYPRERADTQYF.

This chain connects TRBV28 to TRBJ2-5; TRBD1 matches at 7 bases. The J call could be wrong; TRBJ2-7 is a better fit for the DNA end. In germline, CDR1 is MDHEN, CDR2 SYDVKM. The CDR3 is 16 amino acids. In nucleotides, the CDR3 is TGTGCCAGCAGGGGCGACTTGAGGGGGCGCTTCGACGAGCAGTACTTC. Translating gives CASRGDLRGRFDEQYF.

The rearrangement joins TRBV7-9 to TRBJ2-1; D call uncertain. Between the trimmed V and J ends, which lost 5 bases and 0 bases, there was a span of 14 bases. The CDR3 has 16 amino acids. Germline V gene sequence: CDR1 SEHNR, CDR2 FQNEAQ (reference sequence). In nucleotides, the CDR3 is TGTGCCAGCAGCACCGCAGTGGCGAGCTCCTACAATGAGCAGTTCTTC. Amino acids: CASSTAVASSYNEQFF.

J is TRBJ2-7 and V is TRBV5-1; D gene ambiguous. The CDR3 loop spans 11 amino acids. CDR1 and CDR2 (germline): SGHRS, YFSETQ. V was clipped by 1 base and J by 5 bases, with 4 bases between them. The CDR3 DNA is TGCGCCAGCAGCTTGATGGACGAGCAGTACTTC. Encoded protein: CASSLMDEQYF. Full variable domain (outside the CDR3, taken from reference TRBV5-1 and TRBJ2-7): KAGVTQTPRYLIKTRGQQVTLSCSPISGHRSVSWYQQTPGQGLQFLFEYFSETQRNKGNFPGRFSGRQFSNSRSEMNVSTLELGDSALYLCASSLMDEQYFGPGTRLTVT.

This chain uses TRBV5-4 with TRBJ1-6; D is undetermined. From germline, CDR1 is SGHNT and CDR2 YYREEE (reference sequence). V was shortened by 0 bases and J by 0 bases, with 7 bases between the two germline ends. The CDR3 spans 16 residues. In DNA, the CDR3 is TGTGCCAGCAGCTTGGCACGGAGCTCCTATAATTCACCCCTCCACTTT. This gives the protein CASSLARSSYNSPLHF.

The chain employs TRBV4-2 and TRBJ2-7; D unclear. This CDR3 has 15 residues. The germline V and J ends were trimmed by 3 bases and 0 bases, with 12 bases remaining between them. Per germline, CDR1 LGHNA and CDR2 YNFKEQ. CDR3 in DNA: TGTGCCAGCAGCCAGTCGGATACCAGCTCCTACGAGCAGTACTTC. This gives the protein CASSQSDTSSYEQYF.

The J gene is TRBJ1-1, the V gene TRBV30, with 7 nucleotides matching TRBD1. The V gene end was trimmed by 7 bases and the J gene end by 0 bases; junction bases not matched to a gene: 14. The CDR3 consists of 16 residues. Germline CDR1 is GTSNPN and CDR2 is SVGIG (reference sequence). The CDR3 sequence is CALVLGQGVMNTEAFF. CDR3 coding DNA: TGTGCCTTGGTTTTAGGTCAGGGGGTTATGAACACTGAAGCTTTCTTT.

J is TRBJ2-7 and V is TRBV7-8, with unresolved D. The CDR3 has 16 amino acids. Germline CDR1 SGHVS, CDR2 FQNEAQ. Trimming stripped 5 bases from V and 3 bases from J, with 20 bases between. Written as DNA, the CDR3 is TGTGCCAGCAGCCAAGGACCGGCTCCGCGTGACTACGAGCAGTACTTC. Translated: CASSQGPAPRDYEQYF.

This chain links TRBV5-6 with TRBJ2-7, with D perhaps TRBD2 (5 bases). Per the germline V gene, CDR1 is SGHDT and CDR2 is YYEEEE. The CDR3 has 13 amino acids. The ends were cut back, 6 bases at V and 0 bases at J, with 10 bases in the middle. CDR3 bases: TGTGCCAGCACCGGACTCAACTCCTACGAGCAGTACTTC. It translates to CASTGLNSYEQYF.

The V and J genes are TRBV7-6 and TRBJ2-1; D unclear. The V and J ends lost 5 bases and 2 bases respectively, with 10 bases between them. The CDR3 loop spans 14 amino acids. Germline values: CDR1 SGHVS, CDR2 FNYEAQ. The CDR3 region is CASSPRDTYNEQFF. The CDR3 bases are TGTGCCAGCAGCCCTAGGGATACCTACAATGAGCAGTTCTTC.

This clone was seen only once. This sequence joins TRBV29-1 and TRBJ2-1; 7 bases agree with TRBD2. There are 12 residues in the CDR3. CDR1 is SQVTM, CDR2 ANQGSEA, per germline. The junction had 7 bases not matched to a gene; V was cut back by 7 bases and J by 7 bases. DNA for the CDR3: TGCAGCGCTTCACTAGCGCCTAATGAGCAGTTCTTC. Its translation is CSASLAPNEQFF.

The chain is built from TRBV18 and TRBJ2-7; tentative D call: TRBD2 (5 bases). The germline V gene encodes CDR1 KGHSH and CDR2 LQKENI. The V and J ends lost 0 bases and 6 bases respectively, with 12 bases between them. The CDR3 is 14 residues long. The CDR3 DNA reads TGTGCCAGCTCACCACCGGTCCGACTACTCGAGCAGTACTTC. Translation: CASSPPVRLLEQYF.

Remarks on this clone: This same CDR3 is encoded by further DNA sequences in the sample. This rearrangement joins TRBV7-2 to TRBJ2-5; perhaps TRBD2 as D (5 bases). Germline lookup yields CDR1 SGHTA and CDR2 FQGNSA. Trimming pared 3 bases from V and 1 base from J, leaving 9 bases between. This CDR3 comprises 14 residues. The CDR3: CASSLGRAQETQYF. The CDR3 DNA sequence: TGTGCCAGCAGCTTGGGGAGAGCCCAAGAGACCCAGTACTTC.

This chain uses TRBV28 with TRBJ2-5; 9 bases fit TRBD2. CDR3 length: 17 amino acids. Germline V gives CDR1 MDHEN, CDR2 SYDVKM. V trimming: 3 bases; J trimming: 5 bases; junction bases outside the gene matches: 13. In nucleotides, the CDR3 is TGTGCCAGCAGTTTTTTCGCTAGCGGGACTTGGGGGGAGACCCAGTACTTC. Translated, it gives CASSFFASGTWGETQYF.

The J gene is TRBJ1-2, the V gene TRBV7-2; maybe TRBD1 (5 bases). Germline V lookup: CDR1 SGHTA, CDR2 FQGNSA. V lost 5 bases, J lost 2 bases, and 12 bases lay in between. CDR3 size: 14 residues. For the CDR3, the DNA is TGTGCCAGCAGCGCCATCGGGGCCAACTATGGCTACACCTTC. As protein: CASSAIGANYGYTF.

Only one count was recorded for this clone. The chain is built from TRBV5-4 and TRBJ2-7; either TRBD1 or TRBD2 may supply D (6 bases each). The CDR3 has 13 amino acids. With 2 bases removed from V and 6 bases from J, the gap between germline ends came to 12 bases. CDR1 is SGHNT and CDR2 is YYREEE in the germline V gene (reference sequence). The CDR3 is CASSLRGVLEQYF. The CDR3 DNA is TGTGCCAGCAGCTTAAGGGGGGTGCTCGAGCAGTACTTC. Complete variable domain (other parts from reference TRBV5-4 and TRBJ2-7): ETGVTQSPTHLIKTRGQQVTLRCSSQSGHNTVSWYQQALGQGPQFIFQYYREEENGRGNFPPRFSGLQFPNYSSELNVNALELDDSALYLCASSLRGVLEQYFGPGTRLTVT.

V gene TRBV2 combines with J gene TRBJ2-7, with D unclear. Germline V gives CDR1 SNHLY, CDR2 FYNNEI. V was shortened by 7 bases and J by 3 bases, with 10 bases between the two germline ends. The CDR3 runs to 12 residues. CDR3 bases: TGTGCCAGCATGCACCCCGGCTACGAGCAGTACTTC. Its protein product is CASMHPGYEQYF.

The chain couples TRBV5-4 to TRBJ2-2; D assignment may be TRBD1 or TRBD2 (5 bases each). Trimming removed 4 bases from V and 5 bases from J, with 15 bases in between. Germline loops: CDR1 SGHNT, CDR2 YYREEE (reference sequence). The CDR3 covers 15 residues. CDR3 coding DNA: TGTGCCAGCAGCCCTGGACGTGGGGGAACCGGGGAGCTGTTTTTT. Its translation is CASSPGRGGTGELFF.

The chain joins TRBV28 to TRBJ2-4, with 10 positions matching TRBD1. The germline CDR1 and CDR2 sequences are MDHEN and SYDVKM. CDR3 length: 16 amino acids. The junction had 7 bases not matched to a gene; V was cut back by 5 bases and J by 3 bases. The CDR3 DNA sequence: TGTGCCAGCAGTCGACAGGGGGCGCTTAGCAAAAACATTCAGTACTTC. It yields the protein CASSRQGALSKNIQYF.

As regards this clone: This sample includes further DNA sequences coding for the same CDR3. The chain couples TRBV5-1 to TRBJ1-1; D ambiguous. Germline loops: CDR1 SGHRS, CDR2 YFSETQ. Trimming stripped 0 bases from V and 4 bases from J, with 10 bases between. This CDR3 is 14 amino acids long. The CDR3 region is CASSLASWGTEAFF. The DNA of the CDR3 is TGCGCCAGCAGCTTGGCTAGTTGGGGCACTGAAGCTTTCTTT.

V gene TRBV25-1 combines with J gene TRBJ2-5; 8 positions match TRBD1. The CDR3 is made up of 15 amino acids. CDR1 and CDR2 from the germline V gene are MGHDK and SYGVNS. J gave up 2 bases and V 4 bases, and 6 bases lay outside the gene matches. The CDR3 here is CASSAAGQGQETQYF. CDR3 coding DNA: TGTGCCAGCAGTGCCGCCGGACAGGGACAAGAGACCCAGTACTTC. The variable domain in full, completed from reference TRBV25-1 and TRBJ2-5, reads EADIYQTPRYLVIGTGKKITLECSQTMGHDKMYWYQQDPGMELHLIHYSYGVNSTEKGDLSSESTVSRIRTEHFPLTLESARPSHTSQYLCASSAAGQGQETQYFGPGTRLLVL.

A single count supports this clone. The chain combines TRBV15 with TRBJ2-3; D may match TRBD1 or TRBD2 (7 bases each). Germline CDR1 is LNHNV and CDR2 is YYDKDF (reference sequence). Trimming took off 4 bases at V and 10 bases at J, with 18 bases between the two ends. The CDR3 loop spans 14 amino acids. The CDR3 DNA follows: TGTGCCACCAGCACAGAAGCAGGGGGAGGGGCGCAGTATTTT. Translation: CATSTEAGGGAQYF.

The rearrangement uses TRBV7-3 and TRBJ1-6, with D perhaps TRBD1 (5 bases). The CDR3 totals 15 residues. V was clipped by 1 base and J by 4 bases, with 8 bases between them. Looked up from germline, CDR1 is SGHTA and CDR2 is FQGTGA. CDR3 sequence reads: CASSLMGGYNSPLHF. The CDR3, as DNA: TGTGCCAGCAGCTTAATGGGGGGGTATAATTCACCCCTCCACTTT.

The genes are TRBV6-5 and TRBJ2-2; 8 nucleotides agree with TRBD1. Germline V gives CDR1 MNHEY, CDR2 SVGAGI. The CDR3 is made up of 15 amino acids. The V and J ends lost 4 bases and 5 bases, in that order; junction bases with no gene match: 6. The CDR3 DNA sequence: TGTGCCAGCAGTTCAACAGGGGGGAGGACCGGGGAGCTGTTTTTT. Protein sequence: CASSSTGGRTGELFF.

CDR3: CASSYGRTGGYGYTF. As DNA, the CDR3 is TGTGCCAGCAGTTACGGCCGGACAGGGGGATATGGCTACACCTTC. The V gene is TRBV6-5, the J gene TRBJ1-2, with 10 nucleotides matching TRBD1. The CDR3 length is 15 residues. Germline V gives CDR1 MNHEY, CDR2 SVGAGI. Unmatched junction bases numbered 5, after V lost 2 bases and J lost 5 bases.